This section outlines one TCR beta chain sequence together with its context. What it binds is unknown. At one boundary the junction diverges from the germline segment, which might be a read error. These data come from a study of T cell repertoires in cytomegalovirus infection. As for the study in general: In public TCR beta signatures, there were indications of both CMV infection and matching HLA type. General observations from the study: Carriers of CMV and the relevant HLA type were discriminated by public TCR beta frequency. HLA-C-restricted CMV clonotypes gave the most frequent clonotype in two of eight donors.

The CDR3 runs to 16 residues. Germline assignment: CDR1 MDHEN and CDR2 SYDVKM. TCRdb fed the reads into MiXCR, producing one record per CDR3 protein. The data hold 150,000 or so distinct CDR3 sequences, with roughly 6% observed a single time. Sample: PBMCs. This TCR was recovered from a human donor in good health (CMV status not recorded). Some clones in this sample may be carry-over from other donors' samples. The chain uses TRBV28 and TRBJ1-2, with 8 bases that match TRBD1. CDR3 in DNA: TGTGCCAGCAGTTTATGGGGACAGGCCGCTCCCTATGGCCACACCTTC. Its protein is CASSLWGQAAPYGHTF.